This TCR beta chain originates from a study of blood T cell repertoires in COVID-19. Turning to the study itself: COVID-19 samples from acute and convalescent phases originated in the United States, Italy and Spain. The cDNA or gDNA used as material had been derived from T cells, B-cell-depleted T cells, or PBMCs.

Authors' methods: Researchers report that nucleated cell counts were estimated from reference gene primer amplification. The table came from immunoSEQ multiplex PCR; TCRdb's copy has only in-frame clones and leaves some out. For V, J and clone size, that table is used; D and trimming come from the DNA. The data show about 320,000 clones, over 75% seen once. The V end lost 4 bases, the J end lost 0 bases, and 11 bases lay between the germline ends. The CDR3 consists of 14 residues. CDR1 is SQVTM, CDR2 ANQGSEA, per germline. The sequenced material came from peripheral blood. The chain carries TRBV29-1 and TRBJ2-3, with D possibly matching TRBD1 (5 bases). This receptor was taken from a human donor in a cohort sampled during active COVID-19. The CDR3 is CSVAKDTSTDTQYF. CDR3 DNA: TGCAGCGTTGCAAAGGACACTAGCACAGATACGCAGTATTTT.